Below are 3 T cell receptor beta chains sequenced from a single sample in a study of blood T cell repertoires in COVID-19. Generated by immunoSEQ multiplex PCR, the TCRdb table keeps only in-frame clones and is missing some. The sample has 300,000 to 350,000 clones; roughly 87% are singletons. The material sequenced was PBMCs or T cells enriched from blood (not recorded which). Every receptor here comes from a woman aged 18-29 years who had recovered from COVID-19.

A note on this clone: This CDR3 is also generated by other DNA sequences in the sample. The chain couples TRBV7-2 to TRBJ2-7, with 7 bases aligning to TRBD2. Germline V gene data show CDR1 as SGHTA and CDR2 as FQGNSA. The length of the CDR3 is 14 residues. J lost 3 bases, V lost 1 base, and 3 bases had no gene match. CDR3 sequence: CASSLGGGSYEQYF. The CDR3 coding sequence is TGTGCCAGCAGCTTAGGGGGCGGGAGCTACGAGCAGTACTTC.

The chain uses TRBV4-3 and TRBJ2-2; 8 positions agree with TRBD1. This CDR3 has 15 residues. Trimming cost V 3 bases and J 4 bases; bases outside gene matches: 4. Germline V gives CDR1 LGHNA, CDR2 YSLEER. CDR3 residues: CASSQSTGGTGELFF. CDR3 in DNA: TGCGCCAGCAGCCAGAGCACAGGGGGCACCGGGGAGCTGTTTTTT.

This clone appeared a few times. CDR3 residues: CATSRGASGSSYEQYF. CDR3 in DNA: TGTGCCACCAGCAGAGGGGCTAGCGGGAGCTCCTACGAGCAGTACTTC. The chain employs TRBV15 and TRBJ2-7, with TRBD2 matching over 10 bases. J gave up 0 bases and V 1 base, and 3 bases lay outside the gene matches. Germline CDR1 reads LNHNV; CDR2 reads YYDKDF (reference sequence). The CDR3 is made up of 16 amino acids.